The 28 T cell receptor beta chains reported below all come from one sample, sequenced in a study of OX40 agonist ivuxolimab in advanced cancers. This table comes from immunoSEQ multiplex PCR, and its TCRdb copy is limited to in-frame clones, with some not included. The data contain 35,000 to 40,000 clones, about nine tenths of them singletons. Sequencing was performed on CD4+ or CD8+ T cells sorted from blood, taken in a trial of the OX40 agonist ivuxolimab. The receptors derive from an adult with an advanced solid tumor such as melanoma, head and neck, liver or kidney cancer.

V is TRBV7-9 and J is TRBJ2-5; either TRBD1 or TRBD2 may supply D (5 bases each). The CDR3 length is 14 residues. Trimming stripped 3 bases from V and 1 base from J, with 9 bases between. Germline lookup yields CDR1 SEHNR and CDR2 FQNEAQ (reference sequence). CDR3 residues: CASSLGVPQETQYF. CDR3 DNA: TGTGCCAGCAGCTTGGGGGTACCCCAAGAGACCCAGTACTTC.

A word on this clone: At one end the junction does not follow the germline gene, possibly because of a read error. This chain joins TRBV6-1 and TRBJ1-6; D remains unclear. CDR1 and CDR2 (germline): MNHNS, SASEGT. CDR3 length: 13 residues. This CDR3 reads CASSESGVSALYF. The CDR3 nucleotides are TGTGCCAGCAGTGAAAGTGGGGTTTCGGCCCTCTACTTT.

The chain links TRBV18 to TRBJ1-5; TRBD1 matches at 8 bases. Germline V gene sequence: CDR1 KGHSH, CDR2 LQKENI. V shed 4 bases, J shed 0 bases, and the junction held 2 bases outside the gene matches. The CDR3 is 15 residues long. The CDR3 DNA reads TGTGCCAGCTCACTGGGACAGGTTAGCAATCAGCCCCAGCATTTT. Amino acids: CASSLGQVSNQPQHF.

The gene calls are TRBV7-8 and TRBJ1-5, with 8 nucleotides matching TRBD1. The CDR3 spans 17 residues. CDR1 and CDR2 from the germline V gene are SGHVS and FQNEAQ. Losses at the gene ends were 6 bases for V and 0 bases for J; bases not matched to a gene: 10. CDR3 sequence: CASRSEGDRGSNQPQHF. The DNA for the CDR3 is TGTGCCAGCAGATCGGAGGGAGACAGGGGTAGCAATCAGCCCCAGCATTTT.

V usage is TRBV10-2 and J usage is TRBJ2-7; D could derive from TRBD1 or TRBD2 (5 bases each). The germline gives CDR1 WSHSY, CDR2 SAAADI. V was clipped by 2 bases and J by 4 bases, with 12 bases between them. The CDR3 length is 14 residues. The CDR3 loop is CASSEGTGLYEQYF. The CDR3 DNA sequence: TGCGCCAGCAGTGAGGGGACCGGGTTATACGAGCAGTACTTC.

This clone was counted a single time. This CDR3 reads CASSPALYARWRGGHYNEQFF. In nucleotides, the CDR3 is TGTGCCAGCAGCCCGGCTCTATATGCGAGATGGCGGGGGGGGCACTACAATGAGCAGTTCTTC. The chain joins TRBV7-6 to TRBJ2-1; 9 nucleotides agree with TRBD2. The V segment lost 5 bases and the J segment 3 bases; nucleotides outside the gene matches: 23. Germline V gene data show CDR1 as SGHVS and CDR2 as FNYEAQ. This CDR3 region has 21 residues.

The chain joins TRBV6-4 to TRBJ2-1; D ambiguous. Germline CDR1 MRHNA, CDR2 SNTAGT. V was clipped by 6 bases and J by 4 bases, with 16 bases between them. The CDR3 has 15 residues. CDR3 DNA sequence: TGTGCCAGCAGCGTAGACCCCGACGGGTACAATGAGCAGTTCTTC. This translates into CASSVDPDGYNEQFF.

The chain recombines TRBV15 with TRBJ2-7; D might be TRBD2 (6 bases). This CDR3 has 14 amino acids. Trimming left V 3 bases short and J 3 bases short, with 12 bases between. Per germline, CDR1 LNHNV and CDR2 YYDKDF (reference sequence). The CDR3 bases are TGTGCCACCAGCAGCCAGAGCGGGTACTACGAGCAGTACTTC. Protein product: CATSSQSGYYEQYF. Drawing the rest from reference TRBV15 and TRBJ2-7, the complete variable domain is DAMVIQNPRYQVTQFGKPVTLSCSQTLNHNVMYWYQQKSSQAPKLLFHYYDKDFNNEADTPDNFQSRRPNTSFCFLDIRSPGLGDTAMYLCATSSQSGYYEQYFGPGTRLTVT.

The genes are TRBV28 and TRBJ1-1, with TRBD1 matching over 7 bases. Germline V gives CDR1 MDHEN, CDR2 SYDVKM. The CDR3 totals 16 residues. J lost 1 base, V lost 6 bases, and 11 bases had no gene match. The DNA of the CDR3 is TGTGCCAGCAGATTGACCCCGGGACAGACGAACACTGAAGCTTTCTTT. Translating gives CASRLTPGQTNTEAFF.

This clone showed up just once. The chain combines TRBV7-9 with TRBJ1-4; TRBD1 might be the D (5 bases). This CDR3 is 15 amino acids long. With 7 bases removed from V and 1 base from J, the gap between germline ends came to 13 bases. The germline V gene has CDR1 SEHNR and CDR2 FQNEAQ (reference sequence). The CDR3 bases are TGTGCCAGCACGTCTCAGGGACTAACTAATGAAAAACTGTTTTTT. This sequence encodes CASTSQGLTNEKLFF.

The chain recombines TRBV15 with TRBJ2-7; 8 positions agree with TRBD1. Germline V gene sequence: CDR1 LNHNV, CDR2 YYDKDF (reference sequence). The J segment lost 0 bases and the V segment lost 4 bases, leaving 8 bases of the junction unmatched. CDR3 size: 16 residues. CDR3 DNA sequence: TGTGCCACCAGCAACCGACAGGGGTCCCACTCCTACGAGCAGTACTTC. This sequence encodes CATSNRQGSHSYEQYF.

CDR3: CASSPFARGNTGELFF. DNA for the CDR3: TGTGCCAGCAGCCCCTTTGCGCGGGGTAACACCGGGGAGCTGTTTTTT. The chain has TRBV4-2 and TRBJ2-2, with TRBD2 as a possible D gene (6 bases). V lost 4 bases and J lost 2, with 14 bases in between. The CDR3 sequence is 16 residues long. Germline V CDR1 and CDR2: LGHNA, YNFKEQ.

The DNA of the CDR3 is TGTGCCAGCAGCCCCGGGTGGGGGGTTGAGCAGTACTTC. This gives the protein CASSPGWGVEQYF. The chain uses TRBV7-2 and TRBJ2-7; possibly TRBD2 for D (6 bases). Trimming left V 5 bases short and J 7 bases short, with 15 bases between. Per the germline V gene, CDR1 is SGHTA and CDR2 is FQGNSA. CDR3 length: 13 amino acids.

V gene TRBV6-5 combines with J gene TRBJ1-2; TRBD1 is a possible D gene (6 bases). The V gene's germline CDR1 is MNHEY and CDR2 SVGAGI. V lost 0 bases and J lost 2, with 7 bases in between. The length of the CDR3 is 14 residues. The CDR3 is CASSYSGTNYGYTF. The CDR3 DNA reads as TGTGCCAGCAGTTACTCGGGGACAAACTATGGCTACACCTTC.

The V and J genes are TRBV11-2 and TRBJ1-5; no definite D call. The CDR3 is made up of 13 amino acids. Germline CDR1 SGHAT, CDR2 FQNNGV. V shed 3 bases and J shed 4 bases, with 7 bases lying between them. DNA for the CDR3: TGTGCCAGCAGCTTTGGAATAAATCAGCCCCAGCATTTT. Its protein is CASSFGINQPQHF.

The chain has TRBV5-1 and TRBJ2-3; D is ambiguous. The V end lost 1 base, the J end lost 1 base, and 10 bases lay between the germline ends. This CDR3 is 15 amino acids long. Germline V gene data show CDR1 as SGHRS and CDR2 as YFSETQ. This chain's CDR3 is CASSLWATGTDTQYF. The CDR3 DNA reads as TGCGCCAGCAGCTTGTGGGCGACTGGCACAGATACGCAGTATTTT.

This sequence joins TRBV10-1 and TRBJ1-3, with D hard to call. Germline V gene lookup returns CDR1 WNHNN and CDR2 SYGVQD (reference sequence). This CDR3 is built from 16 residues. V lost 3 bases and J lost 0, with 12 bases in between. CDR3 nucleotides: TGCGCCAGCAGTGATGGCACAACCGGCTCTGGAAACACCATATATTTT. Residues: CASSDGTTGSGNTIYF.

This clone is labeled as medium-sized. CDR3 in DNA: TGTGCCAGCAGTTCCCCTAGCGGCTCCTACGAGCAGTACTTC. The encoded protein is CASSSPSGSYEQYF. This chain uses TRBV28 with TRBJ2-7, with 7 bases fitting TRBD2. The germline V gene encodes CDR1 MDHEN and CDR2 SYDVKM. The length of the CDR3 is 14 residues. V dropped 4 bases and J dropped 0; count of bases not matched to a gene: 3.

This clone was picked up one time. This chain connects TRBV7-2 to TRBJ2-4; TRBD2 is a possible D gene (6 bases). The germline V gene encodes CDR1 SGHTA and CDR2 FQGNSA. CDR3 length: 14 amino acids. V lost 3 bases, J lost 8 bases, and 14 bases lay in between. The CDR3 region has the DNA TGTGCCAGCAGCTTTGGCCTAGCGTTTGACATTCAGTACTTC. It specifies CASSFGLAFDIQYF.

The J gene is TRBJ1-1, the V gene TRBV7-9; D is ambiguous. CDR1 and CDR2 from the germline V gene are SEHNR and FQNEAQ (reference sequence). V was clipped by 4 bases and J by 4 bases, with 4 bases between them. The CDR3 covers 11 residues. As DNA, the CDR3 is TGTGCCAGCAGCTCACTCACTGAAGCTTTCTTT. This gives the protein CASSSLTEAFF.

As DNA, the CDR3 is TGTGCCAGCAGCAAGGGAAACAGGGCGGATGAGCAGTTCTTC. Its translation: CASSKGNRADEQFF. V usage is TRBV9 and J usage is TRBJ2-1; the D gene is possibly TRBD1 (6 bases). There are 14 residues in the CDR3. CDR1 SGDLS and CDR2 YYNGEE come from the germline V gene. Deletions cut 4 bases from V and 8 bases from J, with 16 bases between. The entire variable domain, with the rest obtained from reference TRBV9 and TRBJ2-1, is as follows: DSGVTQTPKHLITATGQRVTLRCSPRSGDLSVYWYQQSLDQGLQFLIQYYNGEERAKGNILERFSAQQFPDLHSELNLSSLELGDSALYFCASSKGNRADEQFFGPGTRLTVL.

V usage is TRBV6-1 and J usage is TRBJ2-7; 8 bases are shared with TRBD1. With 4 bases clipped from V and 4 bases from J, the junction kept 9 bases outside the gene matches. Germline-derived CDR1 and CDR2 are MNHNS and SASEGT. The CDR3 contains 15 residues. CDR3 DNA sequence: TGTGCCAGCAGTGGAGGACAGGGAAATTTTTACGAGCAGTACTTC. Its translation: CASSGGQGNFYEQYF.

The J gene is TRBJ2-5, the V gene TRBV2; D possibly corresponds to TRBD1 (8 bases). The CDR3 extends over 15 amino acids. The germline V gene encodes CDR1 SNHLY and CDR2 FYNNEI. V was trimmed by 6 bases and J by 5 bases, leaving 19 bases between them. DNA for the CDR3: TGTGCCAGCAGAGATCAGACAGGGGAGGGGGAGACCCAGTACTTC. Amino acid sequence: CASRDQTGEGETQYF. The variable domain in full, with the rest retrieved from reference TRBV2 and TRBJ2-5, is EPEVTQTPSHQVTQMGQEVILRCVPISNHLYFYWYRQILGQKVEFLVSFYNNEISEKSEIFDDQFSVERPDGSNFTLKIRSTKLEDSAMYFCASRDQTGEGETQYFGPGTRLLVL.

The V and J genes are TRBV28 and TRBJ1-1; 7 bases align to TRBD1. The V gene end was trimmed by 8 bases and the J gene end by 7 bases; junction bases not matched to a gene: 7. Looked up from germline, CDR1 is MDHEN and CDR2 is SYDVKM. The CDR3 is made up of 12 amino acids. This CDR3 is CASDREGLEAFF. Here the CDR3 DNA reads TGTGCCAGCGACAGGGAGGGACTTGAAGCTTTCTTT.

The J gene is TRBJ1-2, the V gene TRBV2, with 7 bases matching TRBD1. The CDR3 runs 13 residues. V gave up 7 bases and J gave up 3 bases; unmatched junction bases: 5. Looked up from germline, CDR1 is SNHLY and CDR2 is FYNNEI. This chain's CDR3 is CASNLDRDYGYTF. Here the CDR3 DNA reads TGTGCCAGCAACCTAGACAGGGACTATGGCTACACCTTC.

This chain connects TRBV4-1 to TRBJ1-2; no definite D call. V lost 0 bases, J lost 0 bases, and 8 bases lay in between. The CDR3 runs to 15 residues. Germline V lookup: CDR1 MGHRA, CDR2 YSYEKL. The CDR3 sequence is CASSQDHATNYGYTF. CDR3 DNA: TGCGCCAGCAGCCAAGATCACGCGACTAACTATGGCTACACCTTC.

This clone was observed once. V gene TRBV7-3 combines with J gene TRBJ2-1; TRBD2 matches 12 bases. CDR1 is SGHTA, CDR2 FQGTGA, per germline. The J segment lost 5 bases and the V segment lost 5 bases, leaving 4 bases of the junction unmatched. This CDR3 contains 15 residues. DNA for the CDR3: TGTGCCAGCAGCCCACGGACTAGCGGGAACAATGAGCAGTTCTTC. Its translation: CASSPRTSGNNEQFF.

Written as DNA, the CDR3 is TGCGCCAGCAGCTTGGGGGATGGCAATCAGCCCCAGCATTTT. It is translated as CASSLGDGNQPQHF. The genes are TRBV5-1 and TRBJ1-5; the D is unclear. The V end was cut by 0 bases, the J end by 2 bases, with 6 bases between. This CDR3 spans 14 amino acids. The germline gives CDR1 SGHRS, CDR2 YFSETQ. Full variable domain (outside the CDR3, taken from reference TRBV5-1 and TRBJ1-5): KAGVTQTPRYLIKTRGQQVTLSCSPISGHRSVSWYQQTPGQGLQFLFEYFSETQRNKGNFPGRFSGRQFSNSRSEMNVSTLELGDSALYLCASSLGDGNQPQHFGDGTRLSIL.